These 11 T cell receptor beta chains share one sample of origin, sequenced in a study of T cell responses to AZD1222 COVID-19 vaccine. Sequenced by immunoSEQ multiplex PCR; TCRdb stores in-frame clones only, minus some. Of about 150,000 clones listed, over 80% are singletons. Sequencing was performed on peripheral blood, taken 28 days after the second AZD1222 dose. These receptors were obtained from an adult who received the AZD1222 COVID-19 vaccine.

V and J are TRBV10-1 and TRBJ2-7, with unresolved D. Germline V gene lookup returns CDR1 WNHNN and CDR2 SYGVQD (reference sequence). The CDR3 sequence is 14 residues long. Between the trimmed V and J ends, which lost 9 bases and 3 bases, there was a span of 18 bases. The CDR3: CARQSGRPNYEQYF. Written as DNA, the CDR3 is TGCGCCAGGCAATCGGGCAGGCCCAACTACGAGCAGTACTTC.

The CDR3 spells CASSPAGGDNTEAFF. In DNA form, the CDR3 reads TGTGCCAGCAGCCCAGCTGGGGGGGATAACACTGAAGCTTTCTTT. The chain is built from TRBV7-8 and TRBJ1-1, with D perhaps TRBD1 (5 bases). V shed 5 bases and J shed 2 bases, with 15 bases lying between them. Germline V gene sequence: CDR1 SGHVS, CDR2 FQNEAQ. This CDR3 region has 15 residues.

The rearrangement uses TRBV19 and TRBJ1-3, with a possible D match to TRBD1 (6 bases). V lost 4 bases, J lost 2 bases, and 9 bases lay in between. This CDR3 region has 14 residues. Looked up from germline, CDR1 is LNHDA and CDR2 is SQIVND (reference sequence). CDR3 DNA: TGTGCCAGTAGTACGGGGGCCGCTGGAAACACCATATATTTT. Its translation: CASSTGAAGNTIYF.

This clone was detected once. The chain couples TRBV6-1 to TRBJ2-7; 10 bases agree with TRBD2. This CDR3 is built from 17 residues. Germline CDR1 MNHNS, CDR2 SASEGT. Losses at the gene ends were 1 base for V and 4 bases for J; bases not matched to a gene: 10. CDR3 bases: TGTGCCAGCAGTGAAGTGATGGCTAGCGGGAGAGGGTACGAGCAGTACTTC. As protein: CASSEVMASGRGYEQYF.

The chain links TRBV19 to TRBJ2-3, with 10 bases matching TRBD1. The CDR3 runs to 15 residues. CDR1 is LNHDA and CDR2 is SQIVND in the germline V gene (reference sequence). Trimming cost V 4 bases and J 3 bases; bases outside gene matches: 4. The CDR3 region has the DNA TGTGCCAGTAGTAGACAGGGGGCGGTGACAGATACGCAGTATTTT. Its translation: CASSRQGAVTDTQYF.

The sample holds a few counts of this clone. The rearrangement uses TRBV5-4 and TRBJ2-2; 11 nucleotides align to TRBD1. Germline CDR1 and CDR2: SGHNT and YYREEE (reference sequence). Unmatched junction bases numbered 5, after V lost 5 bases and J lost 5 bases. There are 15 residues in the CDR3. The CDR3: CASSQDRGRTGELFF. CDR3 nucleotide sequence: TGTGCCAGCAGTCAGGACAGGGGGCGGACCGGGGAGCTGTTTTTT.

A few counts support this clone. The CDR3 sequence: CASSLVGSSGELFF. CDR3 bases: TGCGCCAGCAGCTTGGTAGGCTCCTCCGGGGAGCTGTTTTTT. The chain recombines TRBV5-1 with TRBJ2-2; D ambiguous. V was pared by 0 bases and J by 6 bases, with 9 bases between. CDR3 length equals 14 residues. Per the germline V gene, CDR1 is SGHRS and CDR2 is YFSETQ.

V gene TRBV6-1 combines with J gene TRBJ2-3; D uncertain. V was pared by 1 base and J by 6 bases, with 8 bases between. In germline, CDR1 is MNHNS, CDR2 SASEGT. There are 13 residues in the CDR3. CDR3 amino acids: CASSEDVGDTQYF. DNA for the CDR3: TGTGCCAGCAGTGAAGACGTCGGGGATACGCAGTATTTT.

The chain carries TRBV27 and TRBJ1-2; a weak D match, TRBD1 (5 bases). From germline, CDR1 is MNHEY and CDR2 SMNVEV (reference sequence). The CDR3 totals 16 residues. V was trimmed by 6 bases and J by 2 bases, leaving 19 bases between them. CDR3 bases: TGTGCCAGCAGCATACCCCAAATAGGGGAGAACTATGGCTACACCTTC. The encoded protein is CASSIPQIGENYGYTF.

The chain employs TRBV28 and TRBJ2-7; D is possibly TRBD1 or TRBD2 (5 bases each). The V end was cut by 3 bases, the J end by 7 bases, with 10 bases between. This CDR3 has 12 amino acids. Per germline, CDR1 MDHEN and CDR2 SYDVKM. CDR3 in DNA: TGTGCCAGCAGTTTTACGGGGCTGGAGCAGTACTTC. Amino acid sequence: CASSFTGLEQYF.

V and J are TRBV28 and TRBJ2-5; D remains unclear. The CDR3 runs to 14 residues. Deletions cut 4 bases from V and 0 bases from J, with 9 bases between. Germline V lookup: CDR1 MDHEN, CDR2 SYDVKM. The CDR3 is CASSYGWYQETQYF. For the CDR3, the DNA is TGTGCCAGCAGTTATGGTTGGTACCAAGAGACCCAGTACTTC.